Following are 24 T cell receptor beta chains from one sample sequenced in a study of T cells in Graves' hyperthyroidism and ophthalmopathy (dated by TCRdb to between 2018 and 2020). The library was generated by multiplex PCR. The instrument given in TCRdb is Illumina HiSeq 2000. TCR beta CDR3 regions were amplified from RNA transcripts. A first-round RT-PCR of the TCR CDR3 used the HTBI primer set with the Qiagen OneStep RT-PCR kit. TCRdb reprocessed the public reads (quality trimming at Q25 with fastp, clone calling with MiXCR) and kept in-frame beta chains. Every entry covers one CDR3 protein and lists the most common genes and DNA from its rows. The sample table lists 370,000 or so distinct CDR3 sequences, 25% of them with a count of one. Around 70% of the sample is taken by the ten largest. Sequenced input: blood. All receptors come from a man aged 50 to 59 with Graves' hyperthyroidism.

This clonotype was seen at least ten times. The rearrangement uses TRBV28 and TRBJ2-7, with a weak D call TRBD1 (5 bases). Germline-derived CDR1 and CDR2 are MDHEN and SYDVKM. The CDR3 has 16 residues. The V and J ends lost 6 bases and 2 bases respectively, with 20 bases between them. The CDR3 loop reads CASSPGMAVITYEQYF. The CDR3 nucleotides read TGTGCCAGCAGCCCAGGGATGGCAGTGATCACCTACGAGCAGTACTTC.

This clonotype was counted a few times. The J gene is TRBJ1-1, the V gene TRBV12-3 or TRBV12-4; the match to TRBD1 covers 7 bases. The CDR3 totals 18 residues. Trimming took 4 bases from V and 2 from J; bases not matched to a gene: 16. The CDR3, as DNA: TGTGCCAGCAGTTCCCGGACAGGTGCAATCGTGGGTAACACTGAAGCTTTCTTT. Encoded protein: CASSSRTGAIVGNTEAFF.

V gene TRBV6-1 combines with J gene TRBJ1-1; TRBD1 matches 7 bases. From germline, CDR1 is MNHNS and CDR2 SASEGT. This CDR3 is 15 amino acids long. The ends lost 7 bases at V and 4 bases at J; junction bases unmatched: 12. CDR3 in amino acids: CASNREGASVTEAFF. The CDR3 DNA reads TGTGCCAGCAACCGAGAGGGGGCTTCAGTCACTGAAGCTTTCTTT.

This clonotype has more than one count but fewer than ten. The chain has TRBV28 and TRBJ2-5; 9 positions match TRBD2. CDR1 is MDHEN, CDR2 SYDVKM, per germline. The CDR3 sequence is 15 residues long. The trim removed 6 bases at V and 4 bases at J, leaving 9 bases unmatched. The CDR3 bases are TGTGCCAGCAGCCCGGCTAGCGGGACGTTAGAGACCCAGTACTTC. Its protein is CASSPASGTLETQYF.

This clonotype was observed at least ten times. The chain couples TRBV27 to TRBJ2-3, with 8 positions matching TRBD2. Germline V gene sequence: CDR1 MNHEY, CDR2 SMNVEV (reference sequence). The V segment lost 4 bases and the J segment 3 bases; nucleotides outside the gene matches: 6. This CDR3 contains 15 residues. For the CDR3, the DNA is TGTGCCAGCAGTTCGTGGACTAGCTTTACAGATACGCAGTATTTT. Amino acids: CASSSWTSFTDTQYF.

The chain is built from TRBV6-4 and TRBJ1-2, with 8 bases aligning to TRBD1. Germline V gives CDR1 MRHNA, CDR2 SNTAGT. V lost 5 bases and J lost 2; bases outside the gene matches: 7. The CDR3 spans 15 residues. The DNA of the CDR3 is TGTGCCAGCAGTTCGACAGGGGAGGTGAACTATGGCTACACCTTC. It is translated as CASSSTGEVNYGYTF.

The chain carries TRBV19 and TRBJ2-1; 7 nucleotides match TRBD2. The germline CDR1 and CDR2 sequences are LNHDA and SQIVND (reference sequence). This CDR3 contains 17 residues. The J segment lost 2 bases and the V segment lost 4 bases, leaving 11 bases of the junction unmatched. CDR3 nucleotides: TGTGCCAGTAGTAGCCCCTCTAGCGGCCAGCCCTACAATGAGCAGTTCTTC. Protein: CASSSPSSGQPYNEQFF. Full variable domain (outside the CDR3, taken from reference TRBV19 and TRBJ2-1): DGGITQSPKYLFRKEGQNVTLSCEQNLNHDAMYWYRQDPGQGLRLIYYSQIVNDFQKGDIAEGYSVSREKKESFPLTVTSAQKNPTAFYLCASSSPSSGQPYNEQFFGPGTRLTVL.

V and J are TRBV20-1 and TRBJ2-7, with 11 nucleotides matching TRBD2. Germline V gene data show CDR1 as DFQATT and CDR2 as SNEGSKA (reference sequence). With V trimmed by 0 bases and J by 3 bases, 7 bases remained unmatched. The length of the CDR3 is 16 residues. CDR3 bases: TGCAGTGCTAGAGAGGCGGCAACTAGCGGGGGCTACGAGCAGTACTTC. Its protein product is CSAREAATSGGYEQYF.

The V gene is TRBV3-1, the J gene TRBJ1-1; perhaps TRBD1 as D (6 bases). V was clipped by 6 bases and J by 11 bases, with 22 bases between them. The germline gives CDR1 LGHDT, CDR2 YNNKEL (reference sequence). This CDR3 region has 14 residues. Here the CDR3 reads CASRATGFIFSAFF. CDR3 bases: TGTGCCAGCAGAGCCACAGGGTTTATTTTTTCGGCTTTCTTT.

In its sample, this clonotype was seen a few times. The rearrangement links TRBV19 to TRBJ2-2; D gene unclear. The CDR3 runs 13 residues. Germline values: CDR1 LNHDA, CDR2 SQIVND (reference sequence). V lost 2 bases and J lost 5, with 6 bases in between. CDR3 nucleotide sequence: TGTGCCAGTAGTATAAAGAAGACCGGGGAGCTGTTTTTT. Its translation is CASSIKKTGELFF.

This clonotype was observed a handful of times. The rearrangement joins TRBV5-6 to TRBJ1-1; D gene uncertain. Germline CDR1 is SGHDT and CDR2 is YYEEEE. CDR3 length equals 11 residues. The germline V and J ends were trimmed by 2 bases and 7 bases, with 6 bases remaining between them. The CDR3 loop reads CASSLVNEAFF. Written as DNA, the CDR3 is TGTGCCAGCAGCTTAGTTAATGAAGCTTTCTTT.

This clonotype was observed a handful of times. The chain carries TRBV5-1 and TRBJ1-1; 10 nucleotides agree with TRBD1. The CDR3 consists of 14 residues. V lost 4 bases, J lost 8 bases, and 8 bases stayed unmatched. Germline V lookup: CDR1 SGHRS, CDR2 YFSETQ. CDR3 amino acids: CASSRTGGVTEAFF. CDR3 coding DNA: TGCGCCAGCAGCAGGACAGGGGGAGTCACCGAAGCTTTCTTT.

V gene TRBV12-3 or TRBV12-4 combines with J gene TRBJ2-7; TRBD1 might be the D (6 bases). This CDR3 region has 14 residues. V dropped 3 bases and J dropped 7 bases, with 16 bases sitting between them. DNA of the CDR3: TGTGCCAGCAGTTTGCGCCTCAGGGGTGGGGAGCAGTACTTC. Protein sequence: CASSLRLRGGEQYF.

This clonotype appeared a few times. The genes are TRBV27 and TRBJ2-3; no reliable D call. Looked up from germline, CDR1 is MNHEY and CDR2 is SMNVEV (reference sequence). The CDR3 sequence is 13 residues long. V lost 10 bases and J 3 bases, leaving 14 bases between the germline ends. The CDR3 sequence is CATQGLGTDTQYF. The CDR3 DNA sequence: TGTGCCACCCAAGGATTGGGGACAGATACGCAGTATTTT.

This clonotype has only a few counts. This chain joins TRBV29-1 and TRBJ2-3; D is possibly TRBD1 (6 bases). In germline, CDR1 is SQVTM, CDR2 ANQGSEA. This CDR3 has 16 amino acids. Trimming took off 1 base at V and 2 bases at J, with 16 bases between the two ends. CDR3: CSVEGGDKAYTDTQYF. The CDR3, as DNA: TGCAGCGTTGAAGGAGGGGACAAAGCCTACACAGATACGCAGTATTTT.

This clonotype was detected only a few times. The chain uses TRBV20-1 and TRBJ1-4; TRBD1 matches at 9 bases. The CDR3 is 16 amino acids. The germline V gene has CDR1 DFQATT and CDR2 SNEGSKA (reference sequence). J lost 3 bases, V lost 4 bases, and 9 bases had no gene match. The CDR3 sequence is CSATGQGRDANEKLFF. DNA for the CDR3: TGCAGTGCTACAGGACAGGGGCGTGATGCTAATGAAAAACTGTTTTTT.

V is TRBV6-5 and J is TRBJ2-6; D may match TRBD1 or TRBD2 (5 bases each). There are 16 residues in the CDR3. Trimming removed 2 bases at V and 0 bases at J, with 8 bases between. Germline CDR1 and CDR2: MNHEY and SVGAGI. The CDR3 DNA reads as TGTGCCAGCAGTTACAGGGACCTCTCTGGGGCCAACGTCCTGACTTTC. The encoded protein is CASSYRDLSGANVLTF.

This sequence joins TRBV27 and TRBJ1-5, with no clear D. CDR1 and CDR2 (germline): MNHEY, SMNVEV (reference sequence). Trimming left V 2 bases short and J 5 bases short, with 7 bases between. This CDR3 contains 13 residues. The CDR3 region is CASSLMWDQPQHF. The CDR3, as DNA: TGTGCCAGCAGTTTAATGTGGGATCAGCCCCAGCATTTT.

Only a few counts were recorded for this clonotype. This chain uses TRBV12-3 or TRBV12-4 with TRBJ1-1; perhaps TRBD1 as D (5 bases). Trimming shortened V by 8 bases and J by 7 bases, and 14 bases separated the two germline ends. The CDR3 sequence is 12 residues long. This chain's CDR3 is CASVGRGNEAFF. CDR3 DNA sequence: TGTGCCAGCGTGGGACGGGGAAATGAAGCTTTCTTT.

This clonotype was seen at least ten times. CDR3 nucleotides: TGTGCCTGGAGTGTGGGGACGGCAGATACGCAGTATTTT. It yields the protein CAWSVGTADTQYF. The chain joins TRBV30 to TRBJ2-3; D could derive from TRBD1 or TRBD2 (5 bases each). The V end lost 0 bases, the J end lost 4 bases, and 8 bases lay between the germline ends. Germline-derived CDR1 and CDR2 are GTSNPN and SVGIG (reference sequence). The CDR3 spans 13 residues. The variable domain in full, completed from reference TRBV30 and TRBJ2-3, reads SQTIHQWPATLVQPVGSPLSLECTVEGTSNPNLYWYRQAAGRGLQLLFYSVGIGQISSEVPQNLSASRPQDRQFILSSKKLLLSDSGFYLCAWSVGTADTQYFGPGTRLTVL.

Ten or more counts support this clonotype. CDR3 in amino acids: CASSLAGRAYEQYF. The DNA for the CDR3 is TGTGCCAGCAGTTTAGCGGGGAGAGCCTACGAGCAGTACTTC. V gene TRBV12-3 or TRBV12-4 combines with J gene TRBJ2-7, with D possibly being TRBD2 (5 bases). V was trimmed by 0 bases and J by 2 bases, leaving 8 bases between them. The CDR3 totals 14 residues.

The V gene is TRBV2, the J gene TRBJ1-6; TRBD1 is a possible D gene (6 bases). There are 14 residues in the CDR3. V lost 6 bases to trimming and J lost 6 bases, with 12 bases between them. Germline V lookup: CDR1 SNHLY, CDR2 FYNNEI. The CDR3 here is CASRKDRLNSPLHF. The CDR3 nucleotides are TGTGCCAGCAGGAAGGACAGACTTAATTCACCCCTCCACTTT.

This clonotype has only a few counts. V and J are TRBV27 and TRBJ2-1; no reliable D call. The CDR3 contains 13 residues. Trimming removed 3 bases from V and 6 bases from J, with 9 bases in between. Germline-derived CDR1 and CDR2 are MNHEY and SMNVEV (reference sequence). The CDR3 is CASSFQESNEQFF. Written as DNA, the CDR3 is TGTGCCAGCAGTTTTCAGGAATCCAATGAGCAGTTCTTC.

The gene calls are TRBV3-1 and TRBJ2-7; TRBD2 aligns across 11 bases. Germline trimming cut 4 bases from V and 6 bases from J; bases unmatched to any gene: 11. Germline V gene sequence: CDR1 LGHDT, CDR2 YNNKEL (reference sequence). The CDR3 totals 16 residues. The CDR3 loop is CASSPLLALAGGEQYF. The CDR3 coding sequence is TGTGCCAGCAGCCCCCTATTGGCTCTAGCGGGAGGCGAGCAGTACTTC.